This TCR beta chain was captured in a study of cytomegalovirus exposure and HLA in healthy donors. PCR was performed using 60 Vbeta and 13 Jbeta primers. The table came from immunoSEQ multiplex PCR; TCRdb's copy has only in-frame clones and leaves some out. The sample lists roughly 150,000 clones; around 72% were seen once. This CDR3 is 13 amino acids long. V was trimmed by 3 bases and J by 4 bases, leaving 10 bases between them. Germline V gene sequence: CDR1 MNHEY, CDR2 SVGAGI. The TCR sequence derives from a young man in good health and CMV-seronegative. The chain combines TRBV6-5 with TRBJ2-7, with D possibly matching TRBD2 (6 bases). Material: PBMCs. CDR3 loop: CASSYSRGYEQYF. As DNA, the CDR3 is TGTGCCAGCAGTTATAGTCGGGGGTACGAGCAGTACTTC.